This T cell receptor (beta chain) was identified in a study of cytomegalovirus exposure and HLA in healthy donors. The study's findings and limits: While the bulk of TCR sequences proved rare, some public TCRs turned up in many donors. A prior analysis recorded that most TCR beta V segments were productive about 90% or about 30% of the time.

The PCR contained 60 Vbeta and 13 Jbeta primers. This table comes from immunoSEQ multiplex PCR, and its TCRdb copy is limited to in-frame clones, with some not included. The sample has fewer than 70,000 clones, around 66% seen once. Each donor's status was that of a healthy bone marrow donor. This CDR3 spans 18 amino acids. Trimming cost V 1 base and J 5 bases; bases outside gene matches: 14. Germline assignment: CDR1 LGHNA and CDR2 YSLEER. In this sample, this clone turned up a few times. What it binds is not known. Sample: PBMCs. This rearrangement joins TRBV4-3 to TRBJ1-1; 9 positions agree with TRBD1. This clonotype was sampled from a male donor in good health and CMV-seropositive. CDR3 nucleotides: TGCGCCAGCAGCCAAGTTTTGGGGACAGGGCGGGATGGGACTGAAGCTTTCTTT. It codes for CASSQVLGTGRDGTEAFF.